These 27 T cell receptor beta chains share one sample of origin, sequenced in a study of T cell changes during pregnancy in multiple sclerosis. Profiling relied on immunoSEQ multiplex PCR, and the TCRdb table lists in-frame clones only, not all of them. The sample lists over 45,000 clones; 93% were seen once. This sample comprised CD8+ T cells from peripheral blood mononuclear cells, obtained in the third trimester of pregnancy. All receptors derive from a female donor with multiple sclerosis, enrolled in a pregnancy study.

This chain links TRBV19 with TRBJ1-2; 7 nucleotides align to TRBD1. The CDR3 spans 15 residues. After removal of 7 bases from V and 9 bases from J, the junction contained 17 bases not matched to a gene. Germline V gives CDR1 LNHDA, CDR2 SQIVND (reference sequence). The CDR3 here is CASIDRALGAYRYTF. The CDR3 DNA is TGTGCCAGTATAGACAGGGCGCTCGGAGCGTATCGCTACACCTTC.

This chain joins TRBV4-2 and TRBJ2-7; TRBD2 aligns across 7 bases. There are 15 residues in the CDR3. The germline CDR1 and CDR2 sequences are LGHNA and YNFKEQ. Unmatched junction bases numbered 7, after V lost 3 bases and J lost 2 bases. For the CDR3, the DNA is TGTGCCAGCAGCCAGCTTAGGCTAGCGGCCTACGAGCAGTACTTC. As protein: CASSQLRLAAYEQYF.

The chain uses TRBV5-6 and TRBJ2-7; a possible D gene is TRBD2 (6 bases). The CDR3 contains 14 residues. Germline values: CDR1 SGHDT, CDR2 YYEEEE. V was cut by 7 bases and J by 1 base, with 15 bases left in between. The DNA of the CDR3 is TGTGCCAGCTGCGAACGGGGGAGATCCTACGAGCAGTACTTC. Translation: CASCERGRSYEQYF.

The chain carries TRBV7-3 and TRBJ2-1; 7 nucleotides align to TRBD2. Losses at the gene ends were 6 bases for V and 8 bases for J; bases not matched to a gene: 16. The CDR3 totals 16 residues. The germline V gene encodes CDR1 SGHTA and CDR2 FQGTGA. The CDR3 DNA sequence: TGTGCCAGCAGTTCTACCCCGGGGGGTGATTCTGATGAGCAGTTCTTC. Its protein is CASSSTPGGDSDEQFF.

The V gene is TRBV7-3, the J gene TRBJ2-2; the D gene is possibly TRBD2 (6 bases). The CDR3 has 16 residues. Per germline, CDR1 SGHTA and CDR2 FQGTGA. Trimming stripped 5 bases from V and 5 bases from J, with 18 bases between. The CDR3 DNA reads as TGTGCCAGCAGCCCATCTGCCGGGACTTTTACCGGGGAGCTGTTTTTT. This codes for CASSPSAGTFTGELFF. The full variable domain, its missing parts supplied by reference TRBV7-3 and TRBJ2-2, is GAGVSQTPSNKVTEKGKYVELRCDPISGHTALYWYRQSLGQGPEFLIYFQGTGAADDSGLPNDRFFAVRPEGSVSTLKIQRTERGDSAVYLCASSPSAGTFTGELFFGEGSRLTVL.

V gene TRBV10-1 combines with J gene TRBJ2-1; TRBD2 aligns across 12 bases. This CDR3 is 16 amino acids long. With 3 bases clipped from V and 9 bases from J, the junction kept 9 bases outside the gene matches. Germline-derived CDR1 and CDR2 are WNHNN and SYGVQD (reference sequence). CDR3 sequence: CASSDPSGRAKGEQFF. CDR3 DNA sequence: TGCGCCAGCAGTGATCCTAGCGGGAGGGCCAAGGGTGAGCAGTTCTTC.

The chain combines TRBV2 with TRBJ1-1; D is ambiguous. The V gene lost 2 bases and the J gene lost 5 bases, with 15 bases spanning the gap. The CDR3 extends over 15 amino acids. The germline CDR1 and CDR2 sequences are SNHLY and FYNNEI. DNA for the CDR3: TGTGCCAGCAGTGAAACACGGGGAGGAAGAACTGAAGCTTTCTTT. Amino acids: CASSETRGGRTEAFF.

The J gene is TRBJ2-5, the V gene TRBV5-3; 7 bases map to TRBD2. TRBV5-3 is given ORF status, its function remaining uncertain. The CDR3 spans 13 residues. V was pared by 3 bases and J by 4 bases, with 3 bases of the junction left unmatched. The CDR3 sequence: CARSSAGRETQYF. DNA for the CDR3: TGTGCCAGAAGCTCAGCGGGAAGAGAGACCCAGTACTTC.

The chain joins TRBV7-6 to TRBJ2-7; 8 bases are a match to TRBD1. The germline V gene has CDR1 SGHVS and CDR2 FNYEAQ. The length of the CDR3 is 14 residues. V dropped 0 bases and J dropped 5; count of bases not matched to a gene: 3. CDR3 region: CASSLADRVHEQYF. The CDR3 DNA follows: TGTGCCAGCAGCTTAGCGGACAGGGTCCACGAGCAGTACTTC.

J is TRBJ2-1 and V is TRBV2, with 11 bases matching TRBD2. This CDR3 spans 14 amino acids. Germline V lookup: CDR1 SNHLY, CDR2 FYNNEI. V lost 8 bases and J lost 9; bases outside the gene matches: 9. The CDR3 DNA reads TGTGCCAGCGGTACTAGCGGGGGCCGTGGTGAGCAGTTCTTC. Protein product: CASGTSGGRGEQFF.

V usage is TRBV5-1 and J usage is TRBJ2-7, with D maybe TRBD2 (5 bases). Per germline, CDR1 SGHRS and CDR2 YFSETQ. The CDR3 contains 13 residues. With 3 bases removed from V and 0 bases from J, the gap between germline ends came to 7 bases. The CDR3 region has the DNA TGCGCCAGCAGCTCGGGGTACTCCTACGAGCAGTACTTC. As protein: CASSSGYSYEQYF.

This rearrangement joins TRBV6-4 to TRBJ2-6; 10 nucleotides align to TRBD1. The V gene's germline CDR1 is MRHNA and CDR2 SNTAGT. This CDR3 comprises 18 residues. Unmatched junction bases numbered 2, after V lost 0 bases and J lost 0 bases. Here the CDR3 DNA reads TGTGCCAGCAGTGACTCGACAGGGGGCCCCTCTGGGGCCAACGTCCTGACTTTC. Encoded protein: CASSDSTGGPSGANVLTF.

The chain couples TRBV2 to TRBJ2-2; 9 bases align to TRBD2. The CDR3 spans 17 residues. Germline-derived CDR1 and CDR2 are SNHLY and FYNNEI. Germline trimming cut 4 bases from V and 1 base from J; bases unmatched to any gene: 7. The CDR3 loop is CASSAPGTSLNTGELFF. The CDR3 region has the DNA TGTGCCAGCAGTGCACCCGGGACTAGCTTGAACACCGGGGAGCTGTTTTTT.

The V and J genes are TRBV27 and TRBJ1-5; D is uncertain. The germline V and J ends were trimmed by 8 bases and 4 bases, with 12 bases remaining between them. The germline gives CDR1 MNHEY, CDR2 SMNVEV (reference sequence). CDR3 length equals 13 residues. In DNA, the CDR3 is TGTGCCAGCGGCTTCGGGGATAATCAGCCCCAGCATTTT. It translates to CASGFGDNQPQHF.

This clone came up once. J is TRBJ2-2 and V is TRBV30, with D hard to call. Trimming removed 6 bases from V and 2 bases from J, with 7 bases in between. Germline V lookup: CDR1 GTSNPN, CDR2 SVGIG (reference sequence). The CDR3 has 12 residues. CDR3 protein: CACVPNTGELFF. The CDR3 DNA is TGTGCCTGCGTCCCTAACACCGGGGAGCTGTTTTTT.

V and J are TRBV7-9 and TRBJ2-7, with D perhaps TRBD1 (6 bases). The CDR3 consists of 15 residues. Trimming stripped 4 bases from V and 4 bases from J, with 17 bases between. Germline assignment: CDR1 SEHNR and CDR2 FQNEAQ (reference sequence). CDR3 sequence (DNA): TGTGCCAGCAGCTCGGAGGACAGCTCCTTTTACGAGCAGTACTTC. It translates to CASSSEDSSFYEQYF.

This clone was recorded only once. The V call is TRBV4-1, the J call TRBJ2-3; no definite D call. Trimming removed 1 base from V and 0 bases from J, with 11 bases in between. CDR3 length equals 16 residues. Germline loops: CDR1 MGHRA, CDR2 YSYEKL. This CDR3 is CASSQGVAPSTDTQYF. CDR3 bases: TGCGCCAGCAGCCAAGGGGTAGCTCCTAGCACAGATACGCAGTATTTT.

The V call is TRBV29-1, the J call TRBJ1-1; maybe TRBD1 (6 bases). CDR3 length equals 16 residues. Germline assignment: CDR1 SQVTM and CDR2 ANQGSEA. V lost 7 bases to trimming and J lost 2 bases, with 23 bases between them. The CDR3 here is CSDHLGRGPPNTEAFF. CDR3 sequence (DNA): TGCAGCGACCACTTGGGCAGGGGTCCCCCAAACACTGAAGCTTTCTTT.

The chain recombines TRBV27 with TRBJ2-1, with a possible D match to TRBD1 (7 bases). CDR3 length: 15 amino acids. V was pared by 5 bases and J by 3 bases, with 14 bases between. The germline gives CDR1 MNHEY, CDR2 SMNVEV (reference sequence). CDR3 nucleotides: TGTGCCAGCAGTCCTTACAGGGGAGGCTACAATGAGCAGTTCTTC. This gives the protein CASSPYRGGYNEQFF.

The chain employs TRBV29-1 and TRBJ2-7, with 8 bases identical to TRBD1. Germline assignment: CDR1 SQVTM and CDR2 ANQGSEA. The CDR3 is made up of 15 amino acids. The junction had 9 bases not matched to a gene; V was cut back by 5 bases and J by 0 bases. The CDR3 DNA sequence: TGCAGCGTTCCTGGGGGGACAGGAAGCTCCTACGAGCAGTACTTC. This codes for CSVPGGTGSSYEQYF.

The chain carries TRBV30 and TRBJ2-3; D remains unclear. The germline V gene encodes CDR1 GTSNPN and CDR2 SVGIG (reference sequence). This CDR3 contains 17 residues. V lost 0 bases and J lost 0, with 16 bases in between. The CDR3 here is CAWSVPTYSRSTDTQYF. In DNA form, the CDR3 reads TGTGCCTGGAGTGTACCAACCTACTCGCGGAGCACAGATACGCAGTATTTT.

This clone showed up just once. The chain carries TRBV27 and TRBJ2-7, with 7 bases identical to TRBD2. Per germline, CDR1 MNHEY and CDR2 SMNVEV (reference sequence). The CDR3 has 16 amino acids. Unmatched junction bases numbered 5, after V lost 0 bases and J lost 0 bases. CDR3 region: CASSLSGGSSSYEQYF. In DNA form, the CDR3 reads TGTGCCAGCAGTTTATCGGGAGGGTCAAGCTCCTACGAGCAGTACTTC.

This chain joins TRBV13 and TRBJ2-3; D possibly corresponds to TRBD2 (6 bases). The CDR3 length is 12 residues. Germline CDR1 PRHDT, CDR2 FYEKMQ (reference sequence). The V gene lost 5 bases and the J gene lost 8 bases, with 11 bases spanning the gap. The CDR3 reads CASSDFGGTQYF. In DNA, the CDR3 is TGTGCCAGCAGCGATTTCGGGGGTACGCAGTATTTT.

The chain carries TRBV18 and TRBJ2-5, with 9 bases that match TRBD1. Trimming at V came to 3 bases and at J to 0 bases, leaving 11 bases not matched to a gene. There are 18 residues in the CDR3. Germline CDR1 reads KGHSH; CDR2 reads LQKENI. The chain's CDR3 is CASSPNRGQAGYQETQYF. Written as DNA, the CDR3 is TGTGCCAGCTCACCGAACAGGGGGCAGGCAGGGTACCAAGAGACCCAGTACTTC.

The J gene is TRBJ2-2, the V gene TRBV4-3, with 8 bases lining up with TRBD2. The CDR3 has 16 residues. From germline, CDR1 is LGHNA and CDR2 YSLEER. The junction had 2 bases not matched to a gene; V was cut back by 1 base and J by 1 base. The CDR3 nucleotides are TGCGCCAGCAGCCAAGGGAGCGGGAGGAACACCGGGGAGCTGTTTTTT. It codes for CASSQGSGRNTGELFF.

Points on this clone: The sample carries other DNA sequences with the same CDR3. The V and J genes are TRBV5-1 and TRBJ2-1; the D is unclear. This CDR3 has 12 amino acids. The V end was cut by 1 base, the J end by 6 bases, with 5 bases between. Germline values: CDR1 SGHRS, CDR2 YFSETQ. The CDR3 loop reads CASSLSSNEQFF. The CDR3 DNA sequence: TGCGCCAGCAGCTTGTCCAGCAATGAGCAGTTCTTC.

The rearrangement uses TRBV15 and TRBJ2-7; TRBD1 might be the D (6 bases). Per germline, CDR1 LNHNV and CDR2 YYDKDF (reference sequence). Trimming removed 0 bases at V and 1 base at J, with 16 bases between. CDR3 length equals 17 residues. The CDR3 nucleotides read TGTGCCACCAGCAGAGATCATACAGGGCAAGGGTCCTACGAGCAGTACTTC. This gives the protein CATSRDHTGQGSYEQYF.